The sequence of this TCR beta chain was determined in a study of identical twins. TCRdb re-derived calls from the 5' RACE reads in MiXCR, one entry per CDR3 protein. This table holds hundreds of thousands of distinct CDR3 sequences, 6% to 8.5% found once. The CDR3 is 14 residues long. V lost 4 bases to trimming and J lost 9 bases; unmatched junction nucleotides: 3. There are many counts of this clonotype. The sample was also linked to a second study, of yellow fever vaccine responses in identical twins.

The V call is TRBV12-3 or TRBV12-4, the J call TRBJ1-6, with 10 bases that match TRBD1. Source material: CD8+ T cells sorted from blood. This TCR derives from a woman aged 18-29 years in good health. CDR3 in DNA: TGTGCCAGCAGTTCGGGACAGGGGACTTCACCCCTCCACTTT. Translated: CASSSGQGTSPLHF.